Here is one T cell receptor beta chain with its context. This CDR3 comprises 15 residues. Germline V gives CDR1 MNHEY, CDR2 SVGAGI. Trimming left V 6 bases short and J 3 bases short, with 15 bases between. The data were taken from a study of shared clonotypes between healthy human individuals. Sequencing used immunoSEQ multiplex PCR; TCRdb keeps in-frame clones, though not all of them. The table shows around 1.9 million clones, with roughly 91% occurring only once. CD45RO-negative cells were positively selected for CCR7, leaving out terminally differentiated effector memory CD45RA+ cells. This clonotype originated in a man younger than 35 in good health. Some clones in this sample may be carry-over from other donors' samples. The sample consisted of naive CD8+ T cells from PBMCs. V usage is TRBV6-5 and J usage is TRBJ1-5, with D perhaps matching TRBD1 (6 bases). The CDR3 bases are TGTGCCAGCAGATCATTGGACAGCTTCAATCAGCCCCAGCATTTT. It specifies CASRSLDSFNQPQHF.